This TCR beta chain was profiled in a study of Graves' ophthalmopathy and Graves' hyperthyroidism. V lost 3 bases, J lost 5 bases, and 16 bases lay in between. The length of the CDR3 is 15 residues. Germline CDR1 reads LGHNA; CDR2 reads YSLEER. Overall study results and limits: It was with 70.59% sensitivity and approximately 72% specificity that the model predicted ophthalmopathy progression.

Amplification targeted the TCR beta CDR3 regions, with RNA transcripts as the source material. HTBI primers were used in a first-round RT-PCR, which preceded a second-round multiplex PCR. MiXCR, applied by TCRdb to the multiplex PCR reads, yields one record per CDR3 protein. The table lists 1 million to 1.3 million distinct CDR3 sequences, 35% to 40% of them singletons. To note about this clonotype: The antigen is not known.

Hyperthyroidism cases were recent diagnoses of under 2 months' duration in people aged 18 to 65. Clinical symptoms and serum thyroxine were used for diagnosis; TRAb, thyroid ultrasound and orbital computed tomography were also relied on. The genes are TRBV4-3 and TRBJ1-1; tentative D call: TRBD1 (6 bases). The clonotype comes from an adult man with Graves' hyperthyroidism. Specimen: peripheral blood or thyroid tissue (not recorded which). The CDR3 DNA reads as TGCGCCAGCAGCCAGCTACTGATACAGGGTACTGAAGCTTTCTTT. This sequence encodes CASSQLLIQGTEAFF.